This paragraph reports one TCR beta chain. The sample is drawn from a study of blood T cell repertoires in COVID-19. Using immunoSEQ multiplex PCR, the repertoire was profiled, and TCRdb retains in-frame clones only, with some absent. This sample has tens of thousands of clones, with around nine tenths found just once. Germline CDR1 SEHNR, CDR2 FQNEAQ (reference sequence). CDR3 length: 16 amino acids. J gave up 7 bases and V 0 bases, and 6 bases lay outside the gene matches. The rearrangement uses TRBV7-9 and TRBJ2-1; 10 bases match TRBD1. This clonotype was obtained from a woman aged 80 or older with acute or convalescent COVID-19. The sample taken for sequencing was peripheral blood. The CDR3 nucleotides read TGTGCCAGCAGCTTAGCAGGGACAGGGGCGAGGAATGAGCAGTTCTTC. Translating gives CASSLAGTGARNEQFF.